This T cell receptor beta chain comes out of a study of cytomegalovirus exposure and HLA in healthy donors (dated by TCRdb to about 2017). Study-wide context: According to an earlier analysis of 587 of the donors, about 179 million T cells yielded 90 million to 140 million unique TCR beta sequences and 276 Gb of sequence data. Roughly 300 gigabases of sequencing data and around 85 million unique TCR sequences made up an early release that covered approximately 650 HLA-typed donors. The genetic ancestry cluster associated with self-reported Caucasian donors included 81% of the approximately 430 genotyped donors. The study was designed to test whether signatures of past pathogen exposure could be identified by cataloging public T cell receptors. The study used immunosequencing to profile the T cell repertoires of several hundred subjects and linked those repertoires to cytomegalovirus serostatus. Besides the first cohort of more than 650 subjects, a separate validation cohort made up of 120 different subjects was used. High-throughput TCR immunosequencing, statistical association of individual TCRs with disease status, and machine learning were combined to predict cytomegalovirus infection status. In a later analysis, previously published TCR beta repertoires from 600 to 850 donors were re-analyzed and high-resolution HLA genotyping was added so that TCR occurrence patterns could be studied. In the later analysis, no new phenotypic data were used to find candidate immune exposures; instead, reliance was placed on TCR beta sequences and their occurrence across donors. To decide whether each TCR beta V gene segment behaved as functional or pseudogenic, an earlier analysis of fewer than 750 of the donors relied on high-throughput TCR beta sequencing. Donor age, sex, ethnicity and CMV serostatus were compiled alongside the repertoire data. In a later genetic analysis, genome-wide SNP genotypes for about three fifths of the roughly 670 donors were used, and that subset was treated as a discovery cohort. All discovery cohort repertoires had been generated using a single sequencing platform. HLA typing covered class I and class II loci at four-digit resolution. Typing coverage varied by locus: about 629-640 donors for A, B, C, DRB1 and DQB1; approximately 500 for DQA1; over 600 for DPA1; some 470 for DPB1. Because of strong linkage in the cohort, five DR-DQ haplotypes were treated as single units for association and clustering. Among roughly 400 genotyped donors of the cohort, an average of roughly 230,000 unique TCR beta nucleotide sequences was sequenced per donor, of which 15% to 20% were non-productive.

The paper as a whole reports these results and caveats: The study gave a list of 150 to 200 TCR beta chains associated with cytomegalovirus. In a later analysis, some 18,000 TCR beta sequences were associated with specific HLA alleles at a false discovery rate of 0.05. Compared with equally common non-associated chains, HLA-associated TCR beta chains in a later analysis were more clonally expanded and had lower generation probabilities. According to a later analysis, parvovirus B19, influenza, CMV and Epstein-Barr virus appeared linked to several top co-occurrence clusters. Only TCR beta chains were sequenced in this cohort, and the absence of alpha or paired-chain data limited detectable features. A further reported finding was that TCR beta sequences accurately predicted the HLA-A and HLA-B alleles for most subjects in the first cohort. HLA typing was unavailable for some donors at each locus, so association tests used only the typed subset. The authors suggested that the approach could potentially be generalized to other disease states and immunological phenotypes. A later genetic analysis associated a missense DCLRE1C variant with V-gene and J-gene trimming of TCR beta chains, and an independent cohort replicated the association. Sequencing depth was assumed to be roughly uniform across donors in the presence/absence analyses, though that assumption may not hold. The earlier analysis of approximately 560 of the donors excluded 15 to 20 rarely observed V segments, including chromosome 9 orphons, because counts were too low. Correlated functional status among segregating V segments might reflect linkage disequilibrium, but an unknown experimental factor could not be ruled out. In an earlier analysis of some 500 of the donors, most TCR beta V segments were observed in productive rearrangements about 87% or about 30% of the time, broadly matching IMGT annotations. A few of the identified cytomegalovirus-associated TCR beta chains were confirmed in vitro to be specific for cytomegalovirus antigens. The classifier was reported to diagnose cytomegalovirus status with high specificity and sensitivity in both the original and validation cohorts. Strong co-occurrence of HLA alleles, especially DR and DQ, made assigning TCR associations to individual alleles difficult. The sequencing pipeline was judged likely to have produced a cluster of highly shared sequence variants as a technical artifact. According to a later analysis, TCR association rates differed among HLA loci, with DRB1 alleles showing the most associated TCRs and HLA-C alleles showing the fewest. Some IMGT-functional V segments, including TRBV6-2 and TRBV6-3, could not be distinguished by the 87-base-pair reads and were therefore excluded. Compared with the roughly 700-donor mean, donors in an Asian-associated ancestry cluster had fewer N-insertions in productive TCRs, according to a later genetic analysis. For the cohort, immune exposure information was limited to CMV serostatus. Most TCR sequences were seen in very few donors, while some public TCRs were found in many individuals. According to a later analysis, most CMV-associated TCR beta chains appeared to be HLA-restricted, and the HLA associations seemed to be driven largely by CMV exposure.

About this clone: The antigen it binds to is not known. The input lacks base qualities; no much larger clone sits a single base away.

Spanning cysteine to phenylalanine, the CDR3 consists of 15 amino acids. Here the CDR3 DNA is all that survives: 45 bases in frame from base 1. Sequences SGHNT (CDR1) and YYREEE (CDR2) are obtained from the germline V gene (reference sequence). Ends trimmed: V by 3 bases, J by 6 bases; bases unmatched to a gene: 8. The cohort comprised 710 or so healthy bone marrow donors. All cohort members were sampled while nominally healthy, although unrecorded immune exposures were likely present. The donor tested CMV seronegative and was one of the 352 seronegative cohort members. A peripheral blood sample was collected from each donor, and TCR beta sequencing was performed on peripheral blood mononuclear cells. The Qiagen DNeasy Blood Extraction Kit was used to extract genomic DNA from the blood cell samples. Library prep was done by the immunoSEQ multiplex PCR assay. The multiplex PCR relied on a mix of 60 forward primers for TCR Vbeta segments and 13 reverse primers for TCR Jbeta segments. The CDR3 region of rearranged TCR beta genes was amplified from genomic DNA by a multiplex PCR assay. On the Illumina HiSeq System, the amplified TCR beta libraries were sequenced as 87-base-pair reads. Concerning the study's data processing: Across the 670 or so repertoires, a later analysis counted 80 million or so unique TCR beta chains, approximately 10 million of which were shared by at least two donors. Raw reads were error-corrected and collapsed into unique sequences with a nearest-neighbor algorithm that merged closely related sequences to remove PCR and sequencing errors. To assign V, D and J gene segments, CDR3 sequences were aligned to IMGT reference sequences. Each retained sequence needed at least a six-nucleotide match to both a V gene segment and a J gene segment. Rearrangements were classified as productive when the CDR3 lacked stop codons and remained in frame with V and J, and all other rearrangements were classified as non-productive. Following IMGT convention, CDR3 was defined as the stretch from the second conserved V-encoded cysteine to the conserved J-encoded phenylalanine. Sequences without an unambiguous match to a single V gene segment were excluded from the earlier analysis of almost 600 of the donors. In an earlier analysis of approximately 590 of the donors, V segments were called functional above 56.7% productive rearrangements and were called segregating when the between-donor standard deviation exceeded 5%. To diagnose cytomegalovirus status from the catalog of TCR beta chain sequences, a statistical classification framework was built. V and J gene assignment, in a later analysis, came from comparing TCR nucleotide sequences with IMGT/GENE-DB human TR gene sequences. A later analysis assigned CDR3 sequences and most-parsimonious VDJ recombination scenarios with the TCRdist pipeline. In a later analysis, each TCR beta chain was defined by its CDR3 amino acid sequence together with its V-gene family, and reads lacking a unique V-gene family were excluded. A later analysis removed 550 to 650 highly shared, low-generation-probability nucleotide sequences to deal with suspected cross-contamination and a sequencing artifact. A later analysis calculated a clonal expansion index for each public chain from normalized within-repertoire ranks of inferred template counts. In a later analysis, generation probabilities were computed using a VDJ recombination model fitted to out-of-frame rearrangements, and the results were checked against IGoR. A later analysis scored TCR-TCR, TCR-HLA and TCR-CMV co-occurrence with hypergeometric tests, applying a repertoire-size bias correction to TCR pairs. To estimate false discovery rates, a later analysis permuted the HLA or CMV assignments 20 times. A later analysis grouped co-occurring TCRs with DBSCAN, adding TCRdist sequence similarity when clustering within HLA-allele-positive subsets. Co-occurrence clustering excluded repertoires with fewer than 30,000 or more than 120,000 public chains, plus five with anomalous nucleotide sharing. Drawn from immuneACCESS, this table holds only the in-frame rearrangements with V and J called that TCRdb kept. Clones are partly lost; checked studies trace under half to an unresolved V gene and leave the rest unexplained. D and trimming come from the DNA, and the V and J calls and clone size come from that table. The sample data list around 70,000 clones, and approximately 60% of these were observed just once. The leading ten clones occupy approximately 2.6% of the sample.

The sequence was obtained from a man younger than 45 in good health and CMV-seronegative. The sequencing input was PBMCs. This receptor chain uses TRBV5-4 and TRBJ1-4; 7 nucleotides in the junction match TRBD1. The nucleotide sequence is TGTGCCAGCAGCTACAGGGGACGCATGGATGAAAAACTGTTTTTT. Its protein is CASSYRGRMDEKLFF.